The next 15 T cell receptor beta chains were all read from a single sample in a study of STAT3 mutations in large granular lymphocyte leukemia. Overall study findings and caveats: In T-cell large granular lymphocyte leukemia, about half of patients showed multiple immunodominant subclonotypes.

Only in-frame clones appear in the TCRdb table, and some are missing; sequencing was by immunoSEQ multiplex PCR. Of around 26,000 clones in the sample, 85% to 95% were seen once. The antigens these receptors bind are not known. The specimen sequenced was peripheral blood mononuclear cells. Receptor source: a man in his forties with T-cell large granular lymphocyte leukemia. Some clones in this sample may be carry-over from other donors' samples.

Notes on this clone: In the same sample, other DNA sequences code for this CDR3. The V gene is TRBV29-1, the J gene TRBJ2-1, with TRBD1 matching 9 bases. Trimming at V came to 6 bases and at J to 4 bases, leaving 4 bases not matched to a gene. CDR1 and CDR2 (germline): SQVTM, ANQGSEA. The CDR3 consists of 13 residues. Here the CDR3 DNA reads TGCAGCGTCCCGGGACAGGGATACAATGAGCAGTTCTTC. Protein product: CSVPGQGYNEQFF.

The rearrangement joins TRBV4-3 to TRBJ2-1; possibly TRBD2 for D (6 bases). Germline V gene sequence: CDR1 LGHNA, CDR2 YSLEER. This CDR3 contains 15 residues. Deletions cut 5 bases from V and 4 bases from J, with 15 bases between. The CDR3 DNA follows: TGCGCCAGCAGCGGAGGGGCGGGGTTTTACAATGAGCAGTTCTTC. Its protein product is CASSGGAGFYNEQFF.

The CDR3 DNA reads as TGTGCCAGCAGCTTATTTGGGCCCCAAGAGACCCAGTACTTC. This translates into CASSLFGPQETQYF. The J gene is TRBJ2-5, the V gene TRBV7-2, with no clear D. CDR3 length: 14 residues. V lost 2 bases and J lost 1, with 8 bases in between. The germline V gene has CDR1 SGHTA and CDR2 FQGNSA.

The gene calls are TRBV4-1 and TRBJ1-2, with D maybe TRBD1 (5 bases). This CDR3 is built from 15 residues. Germline V gene lookup returns CDR1 MGHRA and CDR2 YSYEKL. Trimming took 4 bases from V and 6 from J, leaving 18 bases between them. CDR3: CASSPRGGVGDGYTF. CDR3 nucleotide sequence: TGCGCCAGCAGCCCCAGAGGAGGGGTTGGCGATGGCTACACCTTC.

The gene calls are TRBV4-3 and TRBJ2-3; TRBD2 matches at 14 bases. V lost 0 bases to trimming and J lost 3 bases; unmatched junction nucleotides: 5. Germline values: CDR1 LGHNA, CDR2 YSLEER. The CDR3 has 18 residues. CDR3 DNA: TGCGCCAGCAGCCAAGATCGGGGGACTAGCGGGGGAACAGATACGCAGTATTTT. Translated, it gives CASSQDRGTSGGTDTQYF.

The chain recombines TRBV5-1 with TRBJ2-2; TRBD1 aligns across 7 bases. The CDR3 covers 15 residues. Looked up from germline, CDR1 is SGHRS and CDR2 is YFSETQ. The junction had 7 bases not matched to a gene; V was cut back by 4 bases and J by 4 bases. CDR3 region: CASSPATGSTGELFF. Written as DNA, the CDR3 is TGCGCCAGCAGCCCGGCGACAGGGAGCACCGGGGAGCTGTTTTTT. Full variable domain (rest looked up from reference TRBV5-1 and TRBJ2-2): KAGVTQTPRYLIKTRGQQVTLSCSPISGHRSVSWYQQTPGQGLQFLFEYFSETQRNKGNFPGRFSGRQFSNSRSEMNVSTLELGDSALYLCASSPATGSTGELFFGEGSRLTVL.

The V and J genes are TRBV6-5 and TRBJ2-3; 8 nucleotides align to TRBD2. J lost 8 bases, V lost 6 bases, and 10 bases had no gene match. The CDR3 extends over 14 amino acids. The germline V gene has CDR1 MNHEY and CDR2 SVGAGI. This CDR3 reads CASSTGGAGSTQYF. In nucleotides, the CDR3 is TGTGCCAGCAGCACCGGGGGGGCGGGGAGTACGCAGTATTTT.

This chain links TRBV2 with TRBJ1-4; no definite D call. With 8 bases removed from V and 8 bases from J, the gap between germline ends came to 15 bases. The CDR3 loop spans 13 amino acids. The germline gives CDR1 SNHLY, CDR2 FYNNEI. CDR3 nucleotide sequence: TGTGCCAGCGAGGGAGTGGCAGGAGAAAAACTGTTTTTT. The encoded protein is CASEGVAGEKLFF.

The rearrangement joins TRBV7-2 to TRBJ1-1, with 9 bases identical to TRBD1. Germline assignment: CDR1 SGHTA and CDR2 FQGNSA. There are 16 residues in the CDR3. The J segment lost 3 bases and the V segment lost 6 bases, leaving 11 bases of the junction unmatched. CDR3 nucleotide sequence: TGTGCCAGCAGGAGGACAGGGGCCTATGGGGACACTGAAGCTTTCTTT. Translated, it gives CASRRTGAYGDTEAFF.

The chain uses TRBV5-1 and TRBJ2-3, with a possible D match to TRBD2 (5 bases). The CDR3 extends over 14 amino acids. Trimming took off 2 bases at V and 10 bases at J, with 17 bases between the two ends. Germline CDR1 is SGHRS and CDR2 is YFSETQ. This chain's CDR3 is CASSFGNSQDSQYF. Written as DNA, the CDR3 is TGCGCCAGCAGCTTTGGAAATAGTCAGGACTCGCAGTATTTT.

The V call is TRBV4-2, the J call TRBJ1-2; D is unclear. Trimming removed 3 bases from V and 4 bases from J, with 15 bases in between. This CDR3 is built from 15 residues. CDR1 is LGHNA, CDR2 YNFKEQ, per germline. The CDR3 here is CASSQALSPTYGYTF. CDR3 nucleotide sequence: TGTGCCAGCAGCCAGGCCCTATCACCGACCTATGGCTACACCTTC.

This chain joins TRBV5-1 and TRBJ2-1; 9 bases match TRBD1. V trimming: 4 bases; J trimming: 7 bases; junction bases outside the gene matches: 12. Germline V gene data show CDR1 as SGHRS and CDR2 as YFSETQ. The CDR3 totals 16 residues. CDR3 in amino acids: CASSTGTGRLINEQFF. DNA of the CDR3: TGCGCCAGCAGCACAGGGACAGGGCGCTTAATAAATGAGCAGTTCTTC.

V and J are TRBV28 and TRBJ1-5, with 10 bases fitting TRBD1. The ends lost 5 bases at V and 6 bases at J; junction bases unmatched: 4. Germline V gene data show CDR1 as MDHEN and CDR2 as SYDVKM. The CDR3 length is 14 residues. The CDR3 nucleotides read TGTGCCAGCAGTCGACAGGGGGCAGTTCAGCCCCAGCATTTT. This encodes CASSRQGAVQPQHF.

CDR3 sequence: CASSVDRGGWETQYF. The CDR3 DNA is TGTGCCAGCAGCGTAGATCGGGGGGGTTGGGAGACCCAGTACTTC. This chain links TRBV9 with TRBJ2-5; 8 bases agree with TRBD2. V shed 0 bases, J shed 5 bases, and the junction held 6 bases outside the gene matches. The CDR3 is made up of 15 amino acids. The V gene's germline CDR1 is SGDLS and CDR2 YYNGEE.

The V call is TRBV5-4, the J call TRBJ2-3, with 11 bases fitting TRBD2. With 2 bases clipped from V and 0 bases from J, the junction kept 5 bases outside the gene matches. The CDR3 runs 17 residues. From germline, CDR1 is SGHNT and CDR2 YYREEE (reference sequence). CDR3 DNA: TGTGCCAGCAGCTTCGGGACTAGCGGTACTAGCACAGATACGCAGTATTTT. Its translation is CASSFGTSGTSTDTQYF.